What follows are 8 T cell receptor beta chains derived from one specimen sequenced in a study of regulatory T cells in long-lasting Graves disease (dated by TCRdb to the early 2020s). What the time point label conveys for this sample: persistent/refractory GD, antithyroid drugs over 5 years with positive TRAb. RNA was extracted from PBMCs in TRIzol for both TCR sequencing and RNA sequencing. Library prep was done by multiplex PCR. For sequencing, an Illumina HiSeq 4000 was employed. CDR3 regions were amplified by Arm-PCR with iRepertoire HTBI primers to construct TCR beta libraries. The raw public reads went through TCRdb reprocessing: fastp at Q25, MiXCR clone calling, in-frame beta chains kept. Entries are consolidated by CDR3 protein sequence, retaining the most common genes and DNA. The sample table contains roughly 500,000 distinct CDR3 sequences; only one count was recorded for less than 25% of them. Of the sample, around 14% is held by the ten largest clones.

The material sequenced was peripheral blood mononuclear cells (PBMCs), taken when the disease was refractory, from a patient treated with antithyroid drugs. The receptor source for this set is a female donor with Graves disease.

There are a few counts of this clonotype. The V and J genes are TRBV25-1 and TRBJ2-2, with 7 positions matching TRBD1. Per germline, CDR1 MGHDK and CDR2 SYGVNS. CDR3 length: 19 residues. Trimming removed 6 bases from V and 6 bases from J; junction bases left unmatched: 22. DNA for the CDR3: TGTGCCAGCAGCGCCCCCCCCAGACAGGGCCTCCGTAAATCCGGGGAGCTGTTTTTT. This sequence encodes CASSAPPRQGLRKSGELFF.

The V call is TRBV19, the J call TRBJ2-7, with 7 bases aligning to TRBD1. V dropped 5 bases and J dropped 2; count of bases not matched to a gene: 12. The CDR3 contains 16 residues. Germline CDR1 LNHDA, CDR2 SQIVND (reference sequence). Written as DNA, the CDR3 is TGTGCCAGTAGTCCCCGGACAGGCCCCATGGCCTACGAGCAGTACTTC. Amino acids: CASSPRTGPMAYEQYF. Full variable domain (rest looked up from reference TRBV19 and TRBJ2-7): DGGITQSPKYLFRKEGQNVTLSCEQNLNHDAMYWYRQDPGQGLRLIYYSQIVNDFQKGDIAEGYSVSREKKESFPLTVTSAQKNPTAFYLCASSPRTGPMAYEQYFGPGTRLTVT.

On this clonotype: The junction departs from germline at one end; a sequencing error may be responsible. The V gene is TRBV28, the J gene TRBJ2-4; D is perhaps TRBD1 or TRBD2 (5 bases each). The germline CDR1 and CDR2 sequences are MDHEN and SYDVKM. This CDR3 is 13 amino acids long. The CDR3 loop reads CASSRGAKSIQYF. CDR3 sequence (DNA): TGTGCCAGCAGTCGAGGGGCAAAAAGCATTCAGTACTTC.

Regarding this clonotype: A much larger clone differs by one base, so this may be a read error. The genes are TRBV28 and TRBJ1-1; TRBD1 is a possible D gene (5 bases). The germline CDR1 and CDR2 sequences are MDHEN and SYDVKM. This CDR3 is built from 14 residues. CDR3 DNA: TGTGTCAGCAGGGAGTGGACACCGGTGGCTGAAGCTTTCTTT. This sequence encodes CVSREWTPVAEAFF. Full variable domain (remainder filled in from reference TRBV28 and TRBJ1-1): DVKVTQSSRYLVKRTGEKVFLECVQDMDHENMFWYRQDPGLGLRLIYFSYDVKMKEKGDIPEGYSVSREKKERFSLILESASTNQTSMYLCVSREWTPVAEAFFGQGTRLTVV.

The V call is TRBV18, the J call TRBJ2-5; TRBD2 agrees at 8 bases. Germline trimming cut 3 bases from V and 6 bases from J; bases unmatched to any gene: 9. The CDR3 consists of 15 residues. Germline V CDR1 and CDR2: KGHSH, LQKENI. The CDR3 bases are TGTGCCAGCTCACCTGTGTGGCGGGAGGTGCAGACCCAGTACTTC. Protein product: CASSPVWREVQTQYF.

V and J are TRBV20-1 and TRBJ2-7; 8 bases align to TRBD2. Germline CDR1 is DFQATT and CDR2 is SNEGSKA (reference sequence). The CDR3 runs 14 residues. V dropped 5 bases and J dropped 4; count of bases not matched to a gene: 10. The CDR3 bases are TGCAGTGCTCATCCGGGGGGGAGGATATACGAGCAGTACTTC. Amino acids: CSAHPGGRIYEQYF.

The chain is built from TRBV7-9 and TRBJ1-5; no definite D call. V gave up 0 bases and J gave up 4 bases, with 16 bases separating them. Germline loops: CDR1 SEHNR, CDR2 FQNEAQ (reference sequence). This CDR3 region has 17 residues. CDR3 residues: CASSLATGTGPNQPQHF. DNA for the CDR3: TGTGCCAGCAGCTTAGCGACGGGCACTGGACCAAATCAGCCCCAGCATTTT. The complete variable domain, with remaining parts taken from reference TRBV7-9 and TRBJ1-5, reads DTGVSQNPRHKITKRGQNVTFRCDPISEHNRLYWYRQTLGQGPEFLTYFQNEAQLEKSRLLSDRFSAERPKGSFSTLEIQRTEQGDSAMYLCASSLATGTGPNQPQHFGDGTRLSIL.

This clonotype has more than one count but fewer than ten. The chain has TRBV5-1 and TRBJ2-7; a weak D match, TRBD1 (6 bases). Trimming stripped 3 bases from V and 3 bases from J, with 16 bases between. The CDR3 runs to 15 residues. Germline V gene sequence: CDR1 SGHRS, CDR2 YFSETQ. CDR3 nucleotide sequence: TGCGCCAGCAGCTCAAGCGCCGGGACACACTACGAGCAGTACTTC. Amino acid sequence: CASSSSAGTHYEQYF.